These T cell receptor beta chains were read from a single sample in a study of blood T cell repertoires in COVID-19. Clones were sequenced by immunoSEQ multiplex PCR, and TCRdb holds only the in-frame ones, with some missing. The table shows approximately 230,000 clones, with just over 85% occurring only once. Sequencing was done on a sample of PBMCs or T cells enriched from blood (not recorded which). Every receptor here comes from a man aged 18 to 29 who had recovered from COVID-19. The CDR3 runs from the conserved cysteine through the conserved F or W. D genes are given only for firm matches. The listing skips clone size in some rows; elsewhere it reads once, few, many or a size class.

d_call | j_call | clone_size | v_call | cdr3_length | cdr3_aa | cdr3_nt
- | TRBJ1-3 | - | TRBV7-9 | 14 | CASYSGGSGNTIYF | TGTGCCAGCTATTCCGGGGGATCTGGAAACACCATATATTTT
- | TRBJ2-5 | - | TRBV29-1 | 13 | CSVARAFQETQYF | TGCAGCGTGGCCAGGGCTTTCCAAGAGACCCAGTACTTC
TRBD1 | TRBJ1-5 | - | TRBV19 | 15 | CASSYGQGARQPQHF | TGTGCCAGTAGTTATGGCCAGGGGGCTCGTCAGCCCCAGCATTTT
TRBD1 | TRBJ1-2 | - | TRBV18 | 13 | CASSPDRGYGYTF | TGTGCCAGCTCACCCGACAGGGGCTATGGCTACACCTTC
- | TRBJ2-5 | - | TRBV7-9 | 14 | CASRQDRLQETQYF | TGTGCCAGCAGACAAGACAGGTTACAAGAGACCCAGTACTTC
TRBD1 | TRBJ1-2 | - | TRBV29-1 | 14 | CSVEGRGQNYGYTF | TGCAGCGTTGAAGGCAGGGGGCAAAACTATGGCTACACCTTC
- | TRBJ2-4 | - | TRBV27 | 16 | CASSSRTGLAKNIQYF | TGTGCCAGCAGTTCACGAACAGGGTTGGCCAAAAACATTCAGTACTTC
TRBD2 | TRBJ2-5 | - | TRBV4-2 | 15 | CASSQGTSGGETQYF | TGTGCCAGCAGCCAAGGCACTAGCGGGGGGGAGACCCAGTACTTC
- | TRBJ1-1 | - | TRBV5-6 | 13 | CASSPTGNTEAFF | TGTGCCAGCAGTCCGACTGGGAACACTGAAGCTTTCTTT
- | TRBJ2-1 | few | TRBV7-6 | 14 | CASSPSRLHNEQFF | TGTGCCAGCAGCCCGTCCCGACTCCACAATGAGCAGTTCTTC
- | TRBJ2-3 | - | TRBV5-1 | 14 | CASSSLAAEDTQYF | TGCGCCAGCAGCTCGTTAGCGGCAGAAGATACGCAGTATTTT
TRBD1 | TRBJ1-1 | - | TRBV5-1 | 14 | CASSLGTGDTEAFF | TGCGCCAGCAGCTTGGGGACAGGGGACACTGAAGCTTTCTTT
- | TRBJ2-1 | - | TRBV7-9 | 16 | CASSLLSGVSYNEQFF | TGTGCCAGCAGCTTACTTTCCGGGGTTTCCTACAATGAGCAGTTCTTC
- | TRBJ1-2 | - | TRBV7-8 | 17 | CASSLETWPAVLVGYTF | TGTGCCAGCAGCCTCGAGACATGGCCGGCAGTTTTGGTAGGCTACACCTTC
- | TRBJ2-7 | - | TRBV7-8 | 15 | CASSLSPEGYYEQYF | TGTGCCAGCAGCTTAAGCCCGGAGGGTTACTACGAGCAGTACTTC
- | TRBJ1-2 | - | TRBV3-1/TRBV3-2 | 14 | CASSPITSIYGYTF | TGTGCCAGCAGCCCGATCACCAGTATCTATGGCTACACCTTC
- | TRBJ2-7 | few | TRBV25-1 | 15 | CASSEYSFGGYEQYF | TGTGCCAGCAGTGAATATTCATTCGGGGGCTACGAGCAGTACTTC
TRBD1 | TRBJ1-1 | - | TRBV18 | 18 | CASSPTRTGRLRDTEAFF | TGTGCCAGCTCACCAACACGGACAGGGCGTTTGAGGGACACTGAAGCTTTCTTT
TRBD1 | TRBJ2-4 | - | TRBV11-2 | 16 | CASRRAGGLAKNIQYF | TGTGCCAGCAGACGCGCAGGGGGCTTAGCCAAAAACATTCAGTACTTC
TRBD1 | TRBJ1-1 | few | TRBV3-1/TRBV3-2 | 12 | CASRQGHTEAFF | TGTGCCAGTCGACAGGGTCACACTGAAGCTTTCTTT
- | TRBJ2-7 | - | TRBV5-6 | 13 | CASSTDRSYEQYF | TGTGCCAGCAGCACGGACAGATCCTACGAGCAGTACTTC
- | TRBJ2-3 | once | TRBV27 | 14 | CASSHPLSTDTQYF | TGTGCCAGCAGTCATCCGCTAAGCACAGATACGCAGTATTTT
- | TRBJ1-5 | - | TRBV2 | 15 | CASSEAGRADQPQHF | TGTGCCAGCAGTGAAGCGGGCAGGGCGGATCAGCCCCAGCATTTT
TRBD1 | TRBJ1-6 | - | TRBV18 | 15 | CASSRGQGAGSPLHF | TGTGCCAGCTCTCGCGGACAGGGGGCTGGGTCACCCCTCCACTTT
TRBD1 | TRBJ2-7 | - | TRBV19 | 15 | CASSPGQGTVYEQYF | TGTGCCAGTAGTCCCGGACAGGGGACGGTCTACGAGCAGTACTTC
- | TRBJ2-1 | - | TRBV30 | 13 | CASSAGIYNEQFF | TGTGCCTCCTCGGCAGGGATTTACAATGAGCAGTTCTTC
- | TRBJ2-2 | once | TRBV5-1 | 14 | CASSLTGNTGELFF | TGCGCCAGCAGCTTGACAGGGAACACCGGGGAGCTGTTTTTT
- | TRBJ2-2 | few | TRBV7-9 | 14 | CASSPAPGTGELFF | TGTGCCAGCAGCCCAGCCCCAGGGACCGGGGAGCTGTTTTTT
- | TRBJ1-2 | once | TRBV19 | 16 | CASSIFRDGANYGYTF | TGTGCCAGTAGTATTTTCCGGGATGGAGCTAACTATGGCTACACCTTC
TRBD2 | TRBJ2-2 | - | TRBV19 | 18 | CASSLRTSGRVNTGELFF | TGTGCCAGTAGTCTACGGACTAGCGGGAGGGTTAACACCGGGGAGCTGTTTTTT
- | TRBJ2-1 | - | TRBV5-1 | 13 | CASSRTVDNEQFF | TGCGCCAGCAGTCGGACAGTCGACAATGAGCAGTTCTTC
- | TRBJ1-2 | - | TRBV18 | 11 | CASSERGGYTF | TGTGCCAGCTCAGAGAGAGGTGGCTACACCTTC
TRBD1 | TRBJ1-2 | - | TRBV6-1 | 14 | CASSERGPNYGYTF | TGTGCCAGCAGTGAAAGGGGGCCTAACTATGGCTACACCTTC
TRBD2 | TRBJ2-1 | - | TRBV24-1 | 17 | CATSENPGLAGSNEQFF | TGTGCCACCAGTGAGAACCCGGGACTAGCGGGTAGCAATGAGCAGTTCTTC
TRBD1 | TRBJ1-4 | - | TRBV2 | 15 | CASSDIAGGDEKLFF | TGTGCCAGCAGTGATATAGCAGGGGGCGACGAAAAACTGTTTTTT
- | TRBJ1-5 | - | TRBV4-1 | 13 | CASSQDSGQPQHF | TGCGCCAGCAGCCAAGACTCCGGGCAGCCCCAGCATTTT
TRBD1 | TRBJ2-7 | - | TRBV7-9 | 14 | CASSSTTGAREQYF | TGTGCCAGCAGCTCAACTACAGGGGCCCGCGAGCAGTACTTC
TRBD2 | TRBJ2-5 | - | TRBV6-5 | 15 | CASRRTSGGQETQYF | TGTGCCAGCAGACGGACTAGCGGAGGCCAAGAGACCCAGTACTTC
- | TRBJ1-6 | - | TRBV6-1 | 14 | CASSEWGHNSPLHF | TGTGCCAGCAGTGAATGGGGCCATAATTCACCCCTCCACTTT
TRBD2 | TRBJ2-1 | - | TRBV7-6 | 18 | CASSLSPSGGISYNEQFF | TGTGCCAGCAGCTTATCGCCTAGCGGGGGCATCTCCTACAATGAGCAGTTCTTC
- | TRBJ2-7 | - | TRBV27 | 13 | CASSFDLGYEQYF | TGTGCCAGCAGTTTCGACTTGGGCTACGAGCAGTACTTC
TRBD1 | TRBJ1-5 | - | TRBV6-5 | 13 | CASSFQGVQPQHF | TGTGCCAGCAGTTTCCAGGGGGTTCAGCCCCAGCATTTT
- | TRBJ1-2 | - | TRBV5-4 | 15 | CASSLAAEAVYGYTF | TGTGCCAGCAGCTTGGCCGCGGAAGCAGTCTATGGCTACACCTTC
- | TRBJ2-3 | - | TRBV7-9 | 12 | CASRYLADTQYF | TGTGCCAGCAGATATCTAGCGGATACGCAGTATTTT
- | TRBJ2-2 | - | TRBV28 | 13 | CASSTSPTGELFF | TGTGCCAGCAGTACATCTCCCACCGGGGAGCTGTTTTTT
- | TRBJ1-1 | - | TRBV15 | 13 | CATSRGNRERAFF | TGTGCCACCAGCAGGGGGAACAGGGAGCGCGCTTTCTTT
- | TRBJ1-2 | once | TRBV15 | 18 | CATSRDGQGFTKDYGYTF | TGTGCCACCAGCAGAGATGGGCAGGGCTTTACGAAGGACTATGGCTACACCTTC
TRBD2 | TRBJ2-1 | - | TRBV2 | 16 | CASSEFPSGSWNEQFF | TGTGCCAGCAGTGAATTTCCTAGCGGGAGTTGGAATGAGCAGTTCTTC
- | TRBJ1-6 | - | TRBV11-2 | 15 | CASSSQLGGHSPLHF | TGTGCCAGCAGCTCACAGCTGGGGGGGCATTCACCCCTCCACTTT
- | TRBJ2-5 | - | TRBV21-1 | 14 | CASSKDQGQETQYF | TGTGCCAGCAGCAAAGACCAGGGCCAAGAGACCCAGTACTTC
- | TRBJ2-2 | few | TRBV7-8 | 15 | CASSLGGLSSGELFF | TGTGCCAGCAGCTTAGGGGGACTTTCCTCCGGGGAGCTGTTTTTT
TRBD1 | TRBJ1-2 | few | TRBV9 | 17 | CASSEGTGGAGNYGYTF | TGTGCCAGCAGCGAGGGGACAGGGGGCGCGGGTAACTATGGCTACACCTTC
TRBD2 | TRBJ2-1 | - | TRBV27 | 16 | CASSPRSSGRGDEQFF | TGTGCCAGCAGTCCTCGCTCTAGCGGGAGAGGCGATGAGCAGTTCTTC